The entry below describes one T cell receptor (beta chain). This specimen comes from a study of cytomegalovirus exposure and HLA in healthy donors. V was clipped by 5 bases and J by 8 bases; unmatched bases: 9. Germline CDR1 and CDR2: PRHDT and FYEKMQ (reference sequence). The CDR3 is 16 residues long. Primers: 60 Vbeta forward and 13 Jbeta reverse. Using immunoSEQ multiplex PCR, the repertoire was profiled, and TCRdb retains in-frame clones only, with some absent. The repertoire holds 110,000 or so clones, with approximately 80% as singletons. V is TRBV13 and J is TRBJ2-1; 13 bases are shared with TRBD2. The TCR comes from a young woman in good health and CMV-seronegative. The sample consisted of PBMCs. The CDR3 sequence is CASSGGTSGKGHEQFF. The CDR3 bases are TGTGCCAGCAGCGGGGGGACTAGCGGGAAAGGTCATGAGCAGTTCTTC. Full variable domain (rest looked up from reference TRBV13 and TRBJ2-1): AAGVIQSPRHLIKEKRETATLKCYPIPRHDTVYWYQQGPGQDPQFLISFYEKMQSDKGSIPDRFSAQQFSDYHSELNMSSLELGDSALYFCASSGGTSGKGHEQFFGPGTRLTVL.